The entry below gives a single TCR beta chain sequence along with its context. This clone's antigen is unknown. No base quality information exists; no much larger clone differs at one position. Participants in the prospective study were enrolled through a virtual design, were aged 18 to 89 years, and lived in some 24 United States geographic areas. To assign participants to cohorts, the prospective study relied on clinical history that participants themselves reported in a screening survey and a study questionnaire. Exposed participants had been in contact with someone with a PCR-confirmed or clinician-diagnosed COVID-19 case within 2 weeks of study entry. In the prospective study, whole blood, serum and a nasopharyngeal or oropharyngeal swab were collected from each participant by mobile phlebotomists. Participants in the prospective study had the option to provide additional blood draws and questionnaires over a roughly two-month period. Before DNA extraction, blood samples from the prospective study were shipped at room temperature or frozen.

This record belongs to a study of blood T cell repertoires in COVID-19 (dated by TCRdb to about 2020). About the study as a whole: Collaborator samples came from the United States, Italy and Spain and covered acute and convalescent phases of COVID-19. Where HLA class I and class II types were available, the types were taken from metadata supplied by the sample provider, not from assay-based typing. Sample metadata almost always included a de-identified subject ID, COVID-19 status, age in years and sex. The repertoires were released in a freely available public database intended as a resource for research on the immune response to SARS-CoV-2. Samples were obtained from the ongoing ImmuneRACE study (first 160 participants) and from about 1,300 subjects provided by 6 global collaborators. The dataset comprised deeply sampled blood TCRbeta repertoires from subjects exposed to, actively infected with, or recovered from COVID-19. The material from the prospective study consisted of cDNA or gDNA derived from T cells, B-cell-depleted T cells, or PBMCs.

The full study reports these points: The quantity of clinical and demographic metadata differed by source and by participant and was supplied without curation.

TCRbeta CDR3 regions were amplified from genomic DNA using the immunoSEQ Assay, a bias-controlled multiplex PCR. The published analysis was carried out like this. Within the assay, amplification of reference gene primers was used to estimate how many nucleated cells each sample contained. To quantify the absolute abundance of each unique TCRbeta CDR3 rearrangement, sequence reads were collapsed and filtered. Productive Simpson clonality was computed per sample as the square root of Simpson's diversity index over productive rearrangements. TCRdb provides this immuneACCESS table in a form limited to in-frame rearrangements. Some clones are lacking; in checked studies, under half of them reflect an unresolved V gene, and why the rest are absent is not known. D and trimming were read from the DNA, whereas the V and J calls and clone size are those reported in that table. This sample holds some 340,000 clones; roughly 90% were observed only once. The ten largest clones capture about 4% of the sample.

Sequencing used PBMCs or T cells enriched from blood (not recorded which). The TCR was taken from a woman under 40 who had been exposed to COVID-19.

The CDR3 corresponds to CSVDRSAYGYTF. The nucleotide sequence reads as follows: TGCAGCGTTGACAGGTCCGCCTATGGCTACACCTTC. The chain is made from TRBV29-1 and TRBJ1-2, with no confident D gene call. The CDR3 covers 12 residues, taking in both the cysteine and the phenylalanine. The kept DNA is CDR3 alone, 36 bases in frame from the first base. The germline V gene specifies SQVTM as CDR1 and ANQGSEA as CDR2. V loses 3 bases, J loses 4 bases, and the germline ends lie 9 bases apart.